This entry lists 21 T cell receptor beta chains sequenced from one sample in a study of blood T cell repertoires in COVID-19 (dated by TCRdb to the early 2020s). To prepare the library, the immunoSEQ multiplex PCR assay was applied. TCRdb re-hosts the immuneACCESS table, in-frame sequences only. Its copies lack some clones; in the studies checked, an unresolved V gene accounts for under half of them, and the cause for the rest is not known. The sample yields almost 300,000 clones; around 84% were counted once. The ten largest clonotypes hold 1% to 1.5% of the sample. Sequencing input: peripheral blood. Receptors were obtained from a man between 65 and 85 years old with acute or convalescent COVID-19.

CDR3 in amino acids: CASSVGGGKQDYGYTF. The CDR3 DNA reads as TGTGCCAGCAGCGTAGGAGGAGGGAAGCAAGACTATGGCTACACCTTC. This chain uses TRBV9 with TRBJ1-2; no definite D call. The CDR3 is 16 residues long. Germline V gene data show CDR1 as SGDLS and CDR2 as YYNGEE. Trimming shortened V by 0 bases and J by 3 bases, and 15 bases separated the two germline ends.

The rearrangement links TRBV5-4 to TRBJ2-1; weak D call: TRBD2 (5 bases). The ends were cut back, 1 base at V and 10 bases at J, with 12 bases in the middle. CDR3 size: 13 residues. Looked up from germline, CDR1 is SGHNT and CDR2 is YYREEE (reference sequence). CDR3 region: CASSLRGMGEQFF. CDR3 nucleotide sequence: TGTGCCAGCAGCTTGAGAGGGATGGGGGAGCAGTTCTTC.

V gene TRBV6-2 or TRBV6-3 combines with J gene TRBJ1-2; D call uncertain. Trimming left V 0 bases short and J 6 bases short, with 20 bases between. From germline, CDR1 is MNHEY and CDR2 SVGEGT. The CDR3 sequence is 17 residues long. DNA for the CDR3: TGTGCCAGCAGTTACTCGCGATCTAATGTCCTTCTTGATGGCTACACCTTC. Translated, it gives CASSYSRSNVLLDGYTF.

V gene TRBV3-1 (or the pseudogene TRBV3-2) combines with J gene TRBJ2-7, with 9 bases fitting TRBD1. The germline CDR1 and CDR2 sequences are LGHDT and YNNKEL (reference sequence). CDR3 length: 15 residues. Trimming removed 3 bases from V and 4 bases from J; junction bases left unmatched: 7. CDR3 nucleotides: TGTGCCAGCAGCCAGCCGGGACAGGGCCCGTACGAGCAGTACTTC. Protein product: CASSQPGQGPYEQYF.

The rearrangement uses TRBV2 and TRBJ2-3, with TRBD2 as a possible D gene (5 bases). This CDR3 comprises 13 residues. CDR1 and CDR2 (germline): SNHLY, FYNNEI. Trimming stripped 10 bases from V and 2 bases from J, with 13 bases between. CDR3 residues: CAMRARYTDTQYF. In nucleotides, the CDR3 is TGTGCCATGCGGGCTAGGTACACAGATACGCAGTATTTT.

J is TRBJ2-2 and V is TRBV24-1, with D unresolved. This CDR3 has 12 residues. Germline CDR1 KGHDR, CDR2 SFDVKD. V shed 4 bases and J shed 5 bases, with 4 bases lying between them. In nucleotides, the CDR3 is TGTGCCACCAGTGAACTGACCGGGGAGCTGTTTTTT. It yields the protein CATSELTGELFF.

This chain joins TRBV4-1 and TRBJ2-1; D might be TRBD1 (6 bases). The length of the CDR3 is 13 residues. Per germline, CDR1 MGHRA and CDR2 YSYEKL. V was trimmed by 5 bases and J by 3 bases, leaving 8 bases between them. This chain's CDR3 is CASSGQNYNEQFF. For the CDR3, the DNA is TGCGCCAGCAGCGGACAGAACTACAATGAGCAGTTCTTC.

This clone is a singleton in its sample. V gene TRBV5-4 combines with J gene TRBJ1-4; no clear D gene. Trimming took 1 base from V and 6 from J, leaving 10 bases between them. CDR3 length: 14 residues. The germline V gene has CDR1 SGHNT and CDR2 YYREEE (reference sequence). CDR3 region: CASSLKAEDEKLFF. The CDR3 DNA follows: TGTGCCAGCAGCTTGAAGGCGGAGGATGAAAAACTGTTTTTT.

The chain uses TRBV5-4 and TRBJ2-7; 9 bases align to TRBD2. The length of the CDR3 is 15 residues. J gave up 6 bases and V 1 base, and 8 bases lay outside the gene matches. The germline gives CDR1 SGHNT, CDR2 YYREEE (reference sequence). The chain's CDR3 is CASSLSSGLASEQYF. The CDR3 DNA sequence: TGTGCCAGCAGCTTGTCTTCGGGACTAGCCTCCGAGCAGTACTTC. The full variable domain, its missing parts supplied by reference TRBV5-4 and TRBJ2-7, is ETGVTQSPTHLIKTRGQQVTLRCSSQSGHNTVSWYQQALGQGPQFIFQYYREEENGRGNFPPRFSGLQFPNYSSELNVNALELDDSALYLCASSLSSGLASEQYFGPGTRLTVT.

The count of this clone is one. The chain links TRBV5-6 to TRBJ2-7; D not certain. With 9 bases removed from V and 0 bases from J, the gap between germline ends came to 10 bases. CDR1 and CDR2 (germline): SGHDT, YYEEEE. There are 12 residues in the CDR3. CDR3 amino acids: CATSRSSYEQYF. The CDR3 DNA reads TGTGCCACCAGTAGGAGCTCCTACGAGCAGTACTTC.

The chain is built from TRBV5-5 and TRBJ2-7; TRBD1 is a possible D gene (5 bases). The CDR3 runs 14 residues. The germline gives CDR1 SGHKS, CDR2 YYEKEE (reference sequence). The V gene lost 0 bases and the J gene lost 2 bases, with 9 bases spanning the gap. The CDR3 loop reads CASSLARAPYEQYF. The CDR3 DNA follows: TGTGCCAGCAGCTTGGCCAGGGCCCCCTACGAGCAGTACTTC.

The chain links TRBV27 to TRBJ1-3; perhaps TRBD1 as D (6 bases). CDR3 size: 17 residues. V was cut by 5 bases and J by 0 bases, with 17 bases left in between. Germline lookup yields CDR1 MNHEY and CDR2 SMNVEV (reference sequence). DNA for the CDR3: TGTGCCAGCAGTATCCGGGGAGGGGGGATCTCTGGAAACACCATATATTTT. Translated, it gives CASSIRGGGISGNTIYF.

This clone occurred a few times. The rearrangement joins TRBV2 to TRBJ2-5; TRBD2 is a possible D gene (5 bases). The CDR3 extends over 14 amino acids. From germline, CDR1 is SNHLY and CDR2 FYNNEI. The V and J ends lost 3 bases and 4 bases respectively, with 12 bases between them. CDR3 sequence reads: CASSEDWAVETQYF. In nucleotides, the CDR3 is TGTGCCAGCAGTGAGGACTGGGCCGTAGAGACCCAGTACTTC.

The chain joins TRBV29-1 to TRBJ1-2; D is perhaps TRBD1 (5 bases). There are 14 residues in the CDR3. CDR1 is SQVTM, CDR2 ANQGSEA, per germline. V lost 6 bases and J lost 2, with 16 bases in between. CDR3 region: CSVLSWEGNYGYTF. CDR3 DNA: TGCAGCGTCCTATCTTGGGAGGGGAACTATGGCTACACCTTC. The full variable domain, with the rest looked up from reference TRBV29-1 and TRBJ1-2, is SAVISQKPSRDICQRGTSLTIQCQVDSQVTMMFWYRQQPGQSLTLIATANQGSEATYESGFVIDKFPISRPNLTFSTLTVSNMSPEDSSIYLCSVLSWEGNYGYTFGSGTRLTVV.

The chain employs TRBV5-4 and TRBJ2-2; 9 bases are shared with TRBD2. Germline assignment: CDR1 SGHNT and CDR2 YYREEE (reference sequence). This CDR3 region has 17 residues. The V segment lost 4 bases and the J segment 4 bases; nucleotides outside the gene matches: 11. The CDR3 loop reads CASSPGVLAGTTGELFF. In DNA form, the CDR3 reads TGTGCCAGCAGCCCTGGCGTCCTAGCGGGGACCACCGGGGAGCTGTTTTTT.

J is TRBJ2-7 and V is TRBV9; tentatively, D is TRBD1 (7 bases). Germline V lookup: CDR1 SGDLS, CDR2 YYNGEE. This CDR3 contains 15 residues. Trimming took 1 base from V and 6 from J, leaving 17 bases between them. The CDR3 spells CASSVSGGRTGEQYF. In DNA form, the CDR3 reads TGTGCCAGCAGCGTATCGGGTGGGAGGACAGGCGAGCAGTACTTC.

The chain combines TRBV2 with TRBJ2-7; TRBD2 aligns across 7 bases. The germline V gene has CDR1 SNHLY and CDR2 FYNNEI. With 3 bases clipped from V and 2 bases from J, the junction kept 4 bases outside the gene matches. This CDR3 contains 14 residues. The CDR3 DNA is TGTGCCAGCAGTGATCGGGAGGTCGCCTACGAGCAGTACTTC. Its translation is CASSDREVAYEQYF.

The chain couples TRBV7-2 to TRBJ1-2; no definite D call. Germline V lookup: CDR1 SGHTA, CDR2 FQGNSA. The CDR3 is 15 amino acids. V gave up 5 bases and J gave up 0 bases, with 13 bases separating them. The CDR3 here is CASSQSGSANYGYTF. The CDR3, as DNA: TGTGCCAGCAGCCAATCCGGGTCCGCTAACTATGGCTACACCTTC.

The chain carries TRBV28 and TRBJ1-2, with D possibly being TRBD1 (6 bases). Per the germline V gene, CDR1 is MDHEN and CDR2 is SYDVKM. The CDR3 consists of 12 residues. Trimming pared 5 bases from V and 8 bases from J, leaving 12 bases between. DNA of the CDR3: TGTGCCAGCAGTCCCGGACAGCTAGGCTACACCTTC. Translating gives CASSPGQLGYTF.

This chain joins TRBV29-1 and TRBJ2-5, with 9 bases aligning to TRBD2. Trimming cost V 3 bases and J 3 bases; bases outside gene matches: 11. This CDR3 contains 16 residues. Germline V gene data show CDR1 as SQVTM and CDR2 as ANQGSEA. CDR3: CSVDRRGGRAEETQYF. The DNA for the CDR3 is TGCAGCGTTGATCGGCGGGGCGGGAGGGCCGAAGAGACCCAGTACTTC.

The CDR3 is CASRAPRGETQYF. CDR3 nucleotide sequence: TGTGCCAGCAGGGCACCCAGGGGAGAGACCCAGTACTTC. The chain recombines TRBV28 with TRBJ2-5, with a tentative D call TRBD1 (6 bases). Per germline, CDR1 MDHEN and CDR2 SYDVKM. The CDR3 has 13 amino acids. Trimming took 6 bases from V and 4 from J, leaving 12 bases between them.